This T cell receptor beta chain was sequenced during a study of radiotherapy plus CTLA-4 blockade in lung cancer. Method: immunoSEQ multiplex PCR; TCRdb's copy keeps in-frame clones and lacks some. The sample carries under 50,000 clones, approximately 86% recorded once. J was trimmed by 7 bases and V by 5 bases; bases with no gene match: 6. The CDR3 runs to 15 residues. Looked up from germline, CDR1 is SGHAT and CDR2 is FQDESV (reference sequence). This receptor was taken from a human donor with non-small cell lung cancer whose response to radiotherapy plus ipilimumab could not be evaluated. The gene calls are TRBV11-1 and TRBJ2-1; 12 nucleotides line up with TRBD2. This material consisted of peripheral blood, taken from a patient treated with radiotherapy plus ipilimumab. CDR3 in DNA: TGTGCCAGCAGCCCGACTAGCGGGAGACGAAATGAGCAGTTCTTC. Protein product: CASSPTSGRRNEQFF.